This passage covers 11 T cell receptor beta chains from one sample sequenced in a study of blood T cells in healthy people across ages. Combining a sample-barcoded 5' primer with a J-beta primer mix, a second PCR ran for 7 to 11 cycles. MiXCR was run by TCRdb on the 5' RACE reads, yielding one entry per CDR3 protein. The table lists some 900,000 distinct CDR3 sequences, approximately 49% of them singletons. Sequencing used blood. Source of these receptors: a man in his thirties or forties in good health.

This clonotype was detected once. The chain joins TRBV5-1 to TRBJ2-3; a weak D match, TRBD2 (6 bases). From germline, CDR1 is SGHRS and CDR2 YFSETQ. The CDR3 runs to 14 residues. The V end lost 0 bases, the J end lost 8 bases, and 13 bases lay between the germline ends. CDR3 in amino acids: CASSLGDSLVTQYF. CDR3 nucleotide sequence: TGCGCCAGCAGCTTGGGGGACTCCTTGGTTACGCAGTATTTT. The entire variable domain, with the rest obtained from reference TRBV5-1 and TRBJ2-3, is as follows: KAGVTQTPRYLIKTRGQQVTLSCSPISGHRSVSWYQQTPGQGLQFLFEYFSETQRNKGNFPGRFSGRQFSNSRSEMNVSTLELGDSALYLCASSLGDSLVTQYFGPGTRLTVL.

The CDR3 DNA sequence: TGTGCCAGCAGTTACGAGACAGCCACCGGGGAGCTGTTTTTT. Translated: CASSYETATGELFF. The chain is built from TRBV6-2 or TRBV6-3 and TRBJ2-2; a possible D gene is TRBD1 (5 bases). V dropped 2 bases and J dropped 4 bases, with 8 bases sitting between them. CDR1 is MNHEY and CDR2 is SVGEGT in the germline V gene. CDR3 length: 14 amino acids.

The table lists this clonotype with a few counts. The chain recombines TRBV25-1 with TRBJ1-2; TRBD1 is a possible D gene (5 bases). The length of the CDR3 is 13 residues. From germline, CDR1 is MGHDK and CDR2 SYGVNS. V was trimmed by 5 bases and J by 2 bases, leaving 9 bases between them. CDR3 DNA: TGTGCCAGCAGTTGGGACCTAAACTATGGCTACACCTTC. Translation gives CASSWDLNYGYTF.

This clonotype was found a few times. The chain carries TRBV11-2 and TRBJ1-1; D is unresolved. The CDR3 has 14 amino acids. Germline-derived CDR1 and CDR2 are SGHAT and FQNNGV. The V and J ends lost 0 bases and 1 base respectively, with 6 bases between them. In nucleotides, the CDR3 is TGTGCCAGCAGCTTAGAAGGCTCGAACACTGAAGCTTTCTTT. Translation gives CASSLEGSNTEAFF.

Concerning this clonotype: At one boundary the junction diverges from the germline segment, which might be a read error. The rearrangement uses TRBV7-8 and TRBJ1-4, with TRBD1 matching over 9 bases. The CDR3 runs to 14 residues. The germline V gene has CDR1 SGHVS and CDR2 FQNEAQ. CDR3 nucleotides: TGTGCCAGCAGCGCGACAGGGGGGAATGGAAAACTGTTTTTT. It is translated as CASSATGGNGKLFF.

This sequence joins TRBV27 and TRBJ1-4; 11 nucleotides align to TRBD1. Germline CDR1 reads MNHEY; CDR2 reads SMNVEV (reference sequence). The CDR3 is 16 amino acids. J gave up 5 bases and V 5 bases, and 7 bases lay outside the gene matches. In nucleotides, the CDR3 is TGTGCCAGCAGTCCATACCGGGACAGGGGGAATGAAAAACTGTTTTTT. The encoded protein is CASSPYRDRGNEKLFF.

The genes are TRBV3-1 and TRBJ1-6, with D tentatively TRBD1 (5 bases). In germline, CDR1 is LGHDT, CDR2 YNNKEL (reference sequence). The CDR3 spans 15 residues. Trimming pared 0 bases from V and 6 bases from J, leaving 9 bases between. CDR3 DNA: TGTGCCAGCAGCCAAGAGGGACGGAGTAATTCACCCCTCCACTTT. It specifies CASSQEGRSNSPLHF.

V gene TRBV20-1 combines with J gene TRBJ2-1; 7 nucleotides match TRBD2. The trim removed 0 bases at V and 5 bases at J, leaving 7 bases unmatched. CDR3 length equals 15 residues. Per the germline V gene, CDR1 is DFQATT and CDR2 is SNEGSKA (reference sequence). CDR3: CSARDGAGVHNEQFF. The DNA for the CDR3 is TGCAGTGCTAGAGATGGGGCGGGGGTACACAATGAGCAGTTCTTC.

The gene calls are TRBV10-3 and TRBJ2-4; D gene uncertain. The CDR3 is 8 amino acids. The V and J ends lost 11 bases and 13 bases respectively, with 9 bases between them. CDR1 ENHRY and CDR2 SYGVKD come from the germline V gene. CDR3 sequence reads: CASLRQYF. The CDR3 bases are TGTGCCTCCTTACGGCAGTACTTC.

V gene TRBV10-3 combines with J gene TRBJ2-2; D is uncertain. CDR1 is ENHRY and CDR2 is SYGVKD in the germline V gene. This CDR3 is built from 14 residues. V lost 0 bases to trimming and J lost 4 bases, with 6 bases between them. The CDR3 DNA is TGTGCCATCAGTGAGTCGAAGCGCACCGGGGAGCTGTTTTTT. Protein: CAISESKRTGELFF.

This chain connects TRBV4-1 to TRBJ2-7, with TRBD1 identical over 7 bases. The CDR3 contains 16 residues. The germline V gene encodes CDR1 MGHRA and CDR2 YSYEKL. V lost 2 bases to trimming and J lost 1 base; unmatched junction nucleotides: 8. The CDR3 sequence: CASSQMGLDRSYEQYF. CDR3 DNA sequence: TGCGCCAGCAGCCAAATGGGCCTGGACAGGTCCTACGAGCAGTACTTC.